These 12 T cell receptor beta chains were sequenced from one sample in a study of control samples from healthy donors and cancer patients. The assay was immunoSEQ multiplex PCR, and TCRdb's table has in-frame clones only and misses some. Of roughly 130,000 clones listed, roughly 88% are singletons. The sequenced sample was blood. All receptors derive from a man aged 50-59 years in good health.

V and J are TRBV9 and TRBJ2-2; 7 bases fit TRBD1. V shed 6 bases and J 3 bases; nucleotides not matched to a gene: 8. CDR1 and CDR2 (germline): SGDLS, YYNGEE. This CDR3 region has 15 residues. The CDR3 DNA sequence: TGTGCCAGCACCCCATGGGACAGCTACACCGGGGAGCTGTTTTTT. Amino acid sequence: CASTPWDSYTGELFF.

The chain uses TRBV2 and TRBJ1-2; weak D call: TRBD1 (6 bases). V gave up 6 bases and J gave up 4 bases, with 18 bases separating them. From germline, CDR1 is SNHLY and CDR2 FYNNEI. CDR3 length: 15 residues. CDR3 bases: TGTGCCAGCAGCCCCGGGGGGGGCGACGGCTATGGCTACACCTTC. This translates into CASSPGGGDGYGYTF.

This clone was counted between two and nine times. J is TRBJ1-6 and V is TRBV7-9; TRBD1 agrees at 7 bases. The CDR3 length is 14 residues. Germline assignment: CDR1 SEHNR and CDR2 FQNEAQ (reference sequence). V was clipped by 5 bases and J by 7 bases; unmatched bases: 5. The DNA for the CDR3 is TGTGCCAGCAGCGCACAGGGGCCGAATTCACCCCTCCACTTT. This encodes CASSAQGPNSPLHF.

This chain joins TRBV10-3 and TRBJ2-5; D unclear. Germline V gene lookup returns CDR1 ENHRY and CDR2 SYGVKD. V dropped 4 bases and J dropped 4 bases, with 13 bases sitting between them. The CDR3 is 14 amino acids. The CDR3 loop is CAISGSQTGETQYF. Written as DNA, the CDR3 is TGTGCCATCAGTGGATCACAGACGGGAGAGACCCAGTACTTC.

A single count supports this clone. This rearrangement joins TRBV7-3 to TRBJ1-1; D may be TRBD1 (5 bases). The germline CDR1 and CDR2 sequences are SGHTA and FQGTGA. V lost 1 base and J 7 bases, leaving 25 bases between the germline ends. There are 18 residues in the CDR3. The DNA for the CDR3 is TGTGCCAGCAGCTTAATGGGCAGTCCCAAATCGGGGCTCAGTGAAGCTTTCTTT. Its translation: CASSLMGSPKSGLSEAFF.

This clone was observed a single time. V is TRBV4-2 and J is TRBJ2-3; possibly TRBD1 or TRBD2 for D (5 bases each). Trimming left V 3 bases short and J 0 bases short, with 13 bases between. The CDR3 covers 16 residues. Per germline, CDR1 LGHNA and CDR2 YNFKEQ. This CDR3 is CASSQLGTGSTDTQYF. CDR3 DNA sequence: TGTGCCAGCAGCCAGTTAGGGACGGGAAGCACAGATACGCAGTATTTT.

In DNA form, the CDR3 reads TGTGCCAGCAGCCCCATTGGGGCGGGGCATTATACGCAGTATTTT. Its translation is CASSPIGAGHYTQYF. The chain has TRBV5-5 and TRBJ2-3; D perhaps matches TRBD2 (6 bases). Germline V gene data show CDR1 as SGHKS and CDR2 as YYEKEE (reference sequence). The ends were cut back, 4 bases at V and 7 bases at J, with 19 bases in the middle. The CDR3 sequence is 15 residues long.

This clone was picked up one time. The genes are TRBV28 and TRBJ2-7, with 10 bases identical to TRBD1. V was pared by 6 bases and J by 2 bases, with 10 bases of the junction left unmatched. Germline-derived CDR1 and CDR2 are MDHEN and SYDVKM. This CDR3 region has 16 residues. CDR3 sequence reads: CASRLGGTGVAYEQYF. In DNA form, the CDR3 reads TGTGCCAGCAGGCTAGGGGGGACAGGGGTAGCCTACGAGCAGTACTTC.

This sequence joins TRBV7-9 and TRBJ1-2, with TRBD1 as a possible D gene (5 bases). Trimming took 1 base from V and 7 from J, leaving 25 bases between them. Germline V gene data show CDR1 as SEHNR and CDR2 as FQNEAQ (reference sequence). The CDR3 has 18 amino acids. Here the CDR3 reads CASSLGRWGRQFAGGYTF. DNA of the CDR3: TGTGCCAGCAGCTTAGGGCGTTGGGGGAGGCAGTTCGCCGGTGGCTACACCTTC.

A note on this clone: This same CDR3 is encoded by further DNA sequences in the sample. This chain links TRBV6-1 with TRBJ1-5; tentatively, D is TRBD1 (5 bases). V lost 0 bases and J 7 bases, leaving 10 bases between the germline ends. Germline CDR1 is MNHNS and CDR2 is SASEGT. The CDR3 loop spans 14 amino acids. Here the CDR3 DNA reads TGTGCCAGCAGTGAAGCGGGGGGTAACCAGCCCCAGCATTTT. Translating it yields CASSEAGGNQPQHF.

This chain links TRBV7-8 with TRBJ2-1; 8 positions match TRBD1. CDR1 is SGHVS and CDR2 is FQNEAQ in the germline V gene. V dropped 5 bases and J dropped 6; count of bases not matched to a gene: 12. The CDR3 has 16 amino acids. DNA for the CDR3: TGTGCCAGCAGCCCACACCGGTCCAGGGGGCTCAATGAGCAGTTCTTC. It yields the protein CASSPHRSRGLNEQFF.

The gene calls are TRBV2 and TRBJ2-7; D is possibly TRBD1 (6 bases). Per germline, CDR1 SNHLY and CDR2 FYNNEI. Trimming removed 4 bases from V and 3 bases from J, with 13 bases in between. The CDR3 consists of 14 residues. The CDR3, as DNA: TGTGCCAGCAGTGTCAGTCAGGGGATCTACGAGCAGTACTTC. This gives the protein CASSVSQGIYEQYF.